This is a list of T cell receptor beta chains from one sample in a study of relationships among human T cell subsets. TCRdb ran MiXCR on the multiplex PCR reads and lists one entry per CDR3 protein. The sample has 10,000 to 15,000 distinct CDR3 sequences, 67% seen once. The specimen sequenced was CD4+ Th1 cells sorted from blood. These receptors were taken from a man aged 35-49 years in good health. CDR3s include the opening cysteine and the closing phenylalanine or tryptophan. A D gene is named only where the DNA matches it firmly. Clone size is given for some rows only: seen once, a few or many times, or a class if the clone is expanded.

CDR3 DNA	CDR3 protein	V gene	clone size	J gene	CDR3 length	D gene
TGTGCCAGCAGTTGGTTAACTGAAGCTTTCTTT	CASSWLTEAFF	TRBV28	few	TRBJ1-1	11	-
TGTGCCAGCAGCCAAGATAGACTAGCCTCCAATACGCAGTATTTT	CASSQDRLASNTQYF	TRBV4-2	once	TRBJ2-3	15	TRBD2
TGTGCCAGCAGCTTATTGCGGGGGAACTACGAGCAGTACTTC	CASSLLRGNYEQYF	TRBV7-2	-	TRBJ2-7	14	TRBD2
TGTGCCAGCTCAAAAAGCGTAAATTCACCCCTCCACTTT	CASSKSVNSPLHF	TRBV28	few	TRBJ1-6	13	-
TGTGCCATCAGTGAACGGGCTCTACGGGGCGAGCAGTACTTC	CAISERALRGEQYF	TRBV10-3	-	TRBJ2-7	14	-
TGCGCCAGCAGCTCCGGGGACACCTTAGTCCGTTGGTTCTTC	CASSSGDTLVRWFF	TRBV5-1	few	TRBJ2-1	14	-
TGTGCCAGCAGTATCCCCAGGACGGGACTTAGCTCCTACGAGCAGTACTTC	CASSIPRTGLSSYEQYF	TRBV28	-	TRBJ2-7	17	-
TGTGCCAGCAGCTTAATTAGCGGGATTAGAGCAGATACGCAGTATTTT	CASSLISGIRADTQYF	TRBV11-2	-	TRBJ2-3	16	TRBD2
TGCAGCGCAACTCCGGCGGGAGTCGCAGAGACCCAGTACTTC	CSATPAGVAETQYF	TRBV29-1	-	TRBJ2-5	14	TRBD2
TGTGCCACCCAGCACGAGAACACTGAAGCTTTCTTT	CATQHENTEAFF	TRBV6-6	once	TRBJ1-1	12	-
TGTGCCAGCCGTAGGGGCAACACCGGGGAGCTGTTTTTT	CASRRGNTGELFF	TRBV6-5	once	TRBJ2-2	13	-
TGTGCCAGCACCCAGGACAGGGGGCCCTTCGGGAACATTCAGTACTTC	CASTQDRGPFGNIQYF	TRBV3-1	-	TRBJ2-4	16	TRBD1
TGTGCCACCGCGAGGGGGGAAGGTGAAAAACTGTTTTTT	CATARGEGEKLFF	TRBV10-3	-	TRBJ1-4	13	-
TGTGCCAGCAGCTTAGATCGGAGCACTGAAGCTTTCTTT	CASSLDRSTEAFF	TRBV11-2	few	TRBJ1-1	13	-
TGTGCCAGCAGTAAGGGACAGGGTTATAATTCACCCCTCCACTTT	CASSKGQGYNSPLHF	TRBV28	-	TRBJ1-6	15	TRBD1
TGCAGTCCTGGGACAGGGGGCCGGGTGAACACTGAAGCTTTCTTT	CSPGTGGRVNTEAFF	TRBV20-1	-	TRBJ1-1	15	TRBD1
TGTGCCACGGCACAGGGACAGAACTACCAAGAGACCCAGTACTTC	CATAQGQNYQETQYF	TRBV10-3	-	TRBJ2-5	15	TRBD1
TGTGCCACCAGCAGAGACCCAGGGGAGACCCAGTACTTC	CATSRDPGETQYF	TRBV15	-	TRBJ2-5	13	-
TGTGCCAGCAGCCTCGGACTAGCGGGCACCCCTTCCCTTATAACCCAAGAGACCCAGTACTTC	CASSLGLAGTPSLITQETQYF	TRBV11-2	-	TRBJ2-5	21	TRBD2
TGTGCCAGCAGCCGCCGCAGGGGGGACTCTGGGGCCAACGTCCTGACTTTC	CASSRRRGDSGANVLTF	TRBV11-2	-	TRBJ2-6	17	-
TGTGCCGGCAAACGGGAACCGACCCACTCTGGGGCCAACGTCCTGACTTTC	CAGKREPTHSGANVLTF	TRBV6-1	few	TRBJ2-6	17	-
TGTGCCAGCAGCTCAGAGCCGGGACAGGGGAGTGTAGGCTACACCTTC	CASSSEPGQGSVGYTF	TRBV7-9	once	TRBJ1-2	16	TRBD1
TGCAGTGCTCCCCTTAGCGGGAGACAGGGCGAGCAGTTCTTC	CSAPLSGRQGEQFF	TRBV20-1	-	TRBJ2-1	14	TRBD2
TGTGCCAGCAGCCCACCCCCCAATGAGCAGTTCTTC	CASSPPPNEQFF	TRBV6-6	-	TRBJ2-1	12	-
TGTGCCTCACAGGGTTTCCAAGAGACTCAGTACTTC	CASQGFQETQYF	TRBV6-5	-	TRBJ2-5	12	-
TGTGCCAGCAGTCCCACCCGCGCAGGGGGCTCTGGCTACGCTTTCTTT	CASSPTRAGGSGYAFF	TRBV28	-	TRBJ1-1	16	TRBD1
TGTGCCATCAGTGACGGTAGCGGACCCAACAATGAGCAGTTCTTC	CAISDGSGPNNEQFF	TRBV10-3	-	TRBJ2-1	15	-
TGTGCCAGCAGCTTATCCCGGACGCAGTATTTT	CASSLSRTQYF	TRBV11-2	few	TRBJ2-3	11	-
TGTGCCACCAGCAGTGAGCTCGTAGCCCAGCCCCAGCATTTT	CATSSELVAQPQHF	TRBV15	-	TRBJ1-5	14	-
TGTGCCAGCAAGGTGCTCGATACGCAGTATTTT	CASKVLDTQYF	TRBV11-2	-	TRBJ2-3	11	-
TGTGCCATCAGTGATCTCACTGGAAACACCATATATTTT	CAISDLTGNTIYF	TRBV10-3	-	TRBJ1-3	13	-
TGTGCTAGCAGCACTCCACGGCGCCCGAGCTCCTACAATGAGCAGTTCTTC	CASSTPRRPSSYNEQFF	TRBV7-3	-	TRBJ2-1	17	-
TGTGCCAGCAGGGACGGACAGAGATTTTTAGGGGAGCAGTTCTTC	CASRDGQRFLGEQFF	TRBV28	-	TRBJ2-1	15	-
TGCAGTGCTAGATACGACCGCTCCTACGAGCAGTACTTC	CSARYDRSYEQYF	TRBV20-1	-	TRBJ2-7	13	-
TGTGCCAGCAGCTTTGGTGGGACGCAGTATTTT	CASSFGGTQYF	TRBV7-9	-	TRBJ2-3	11	-
TGTGCCACCTTGGGACAGATGAACACTGAGGCTTTCTTT	CATLGQMNTEAFF	TRBV2	-	TRBJ1-1	13	TRBD1
TGTGCCAGCAGCCCAGAGCGCAATCAGCCCCAGCATTTT	CASSPERNQPQHF	TRBV5-4	-	TRBJ1-5	13	-
TGTGCCAGCAGCTGGACCATTCTCCGGACAGGGCTTCGGGGGAACACTGAAGCTTTCTTT	CASSWTILRTGLRGNTEAFF	TRBV7-2	-	TRBJ1-1	20	TRBD1
TGTGCCAGCTCACCAAACGAGCAAGATACGCAGTATTTT	CASSPNEQDTQYF	TRBV18	-	TRBJ2-3	13	-
TGCGCCAGCAGCTTGTCCGCAGATACCTACGAGCAGTACTTC	CASSLSADTYEQYF	TRBV5-1	-	TRBJ2-7	14	-
TGTGCCAGCAGCCCTGGGACTTTTGATACGCAGTATTTT	CASSPGTFDTQYF	TRBV7-3	-	TRBJ2-3	13	-
TGTGCCAGCTCCTTTGGGGGTGGGCGCGGGACTGAAGCTTTCTTT	CASSFGGGRGTEAFF	TRBV7-9	-	TRBJ1-1	15	-
TGCAGCGTTGAGGCACGGAGTCCTCGGGATGAGCAGTTCTTC	CSVEARSPRDEQFF	TRBV29-1	-	TRBJ2-1	14	-
TGCAGTGCTAGGACAGGGGGCACTGAAGCTTTCTTT	CSARTGGTEAFF	TRBV20-1	-	TRBJ1-1	12	TRBD1
TGTGCAGCGGGAGGGACAGATACGCAGTATTTT	CAAGGTDTQYF	TRBV28	-	TRBJ2-3	11	TRBD2
TGTGCCAGTAGTACTGCAGGGGGCCCCTACGAGCAGTACTTC	CASSTAGGPYEQYF	TRBV19	few	TRBJ2-7	14	TRBD1
TGTGCCATCAGTGAGCCGAGCCTACTAGCGGGAGGGATAGATACGCAGTATTTT	CAISEPSLLAGGIDTQYF	TRBV10-3	few	TRBJ2-3	18	TRBD2
TGTGCCAGCAGTTACTCGAACGAGAATGGCTACACCTTC	CASSYSNENGYTF	TRBV6-5	-	TRBJ1-2	13	-
TGTGCCAGTAGGCAGGGGCCAGGGGCCAACGTCCTGACTTTC	CASRQGPGANVLTF	TRBV19	-	TRBJ2-6	14	-
TGTGCCACGACCAGGGCCCATTCTGGGGCCAACGTCCTGACTTTC	CATTRAHSGANVLTF	TRBV2	few	TRBJ2-6	15	-
TGTGCCAGCAGCTTATTCGACAGTAATGAAAAACTGTTTTTT	CASSLFDSNEKLFF	TRBV7-9	-	TRBJ1-4	14	-
TGCAGTGCTAGACCCTTTGAGGGCAAGTGGGGTGGCTACACCTTC	CSARPFEGKWGGYTF	TRBV20-1	-	TRBJ1-2	15	-
TGTGCCAGCACCCTGGGACAGCCCCCCTACGAGCAGTACTTC	CASTLGQPPYEQYF	TRBV28	-	TRBJ2-7	14	TRBD1
TGCGCCAGCAGCCGGGAAGGGGTAGAGACCCAGTACTTC	CASSREGVETQYF	TRBV5-1	-	TRBJ2-5	13	-
TGTGCCATCAGTCCCGGGACAGGTATTCAGAACACTGAAGCTTTCTTT	CAISPGTGIQNTEAFF	TRBV10-3	once	TRBJ1-1	16	TRBD1